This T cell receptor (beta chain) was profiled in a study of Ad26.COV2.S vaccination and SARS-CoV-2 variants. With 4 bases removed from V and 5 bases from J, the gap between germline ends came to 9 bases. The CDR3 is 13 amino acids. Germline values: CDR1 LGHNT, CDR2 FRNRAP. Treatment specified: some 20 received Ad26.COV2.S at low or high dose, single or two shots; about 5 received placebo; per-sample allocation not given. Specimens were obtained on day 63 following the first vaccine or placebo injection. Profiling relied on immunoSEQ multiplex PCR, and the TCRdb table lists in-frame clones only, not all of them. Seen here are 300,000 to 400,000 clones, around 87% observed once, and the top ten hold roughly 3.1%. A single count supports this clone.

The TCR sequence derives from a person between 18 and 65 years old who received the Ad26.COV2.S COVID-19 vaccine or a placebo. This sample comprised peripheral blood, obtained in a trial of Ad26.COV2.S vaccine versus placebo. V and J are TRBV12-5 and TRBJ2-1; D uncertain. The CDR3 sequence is CASGSKSDNEQFF. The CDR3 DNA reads TGTGCTAGTGGTTCGAAGAGCGACAATGAGCAGTTCTTC. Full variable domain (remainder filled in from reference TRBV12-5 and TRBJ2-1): DARVTQTPRHKVTEMGQEVTMRCQPILGHNTVFWYRQTMMQGLELLAYFRNRAPLDDSGMPKDRFSAEMPDATLATLKIQPSEPRDSAVYFCASGSKSDNEQFFGPGTRLTVL.